A single sample is the source of the 10 T cell receptor beta chains below, sequenced in a study of metastatic and nonmetastatic thyroid tumors. TCRdb re-called clones from the PCR reads using MiXCR. The table records under 8,500 clones, roughly 29% of them present only once. Thyroid surgery had not been preceded by any treatment in any patient. The sample taken for sequencing was adjacent normal tissue. These receptors were collected from a female donor with papillary thyroid cancer or a benign thyroid nodule (not recorded which). Some clones in this sample may be carry-over from other donors' samples.

This clone is judged medium-sized. The chain employs TRBV28 and TRBJ1-4; TRBD1 might be the D (5 bases). The CDR3 consists of 17 residues. Germline V gene sequence: CDR1 MDHEN, CDR2 SYDVKM. The V end was cut by 3 bases, the J end by 7 bases, with 21 bases between. In DNA, the CDR3 is TGTGCCAGCAGTTTGCCCCCCGGTAGGAGGGGAGGTGAAAAACTGTTTTTT. This encodes CASSLPPGRRGGEKLFF.

This clone appeared a few times. The chain is built from TRBV6-1 and TRBJ2-7; weak D call: TRBD2 (5 bases). This CDR3 comprises 12 residues. Germline values: CDR1 MNHNS, CDR2 SASEGT. The ends were cut back, 4 bases at V and 1 base at J, with 5 bases in the middle. The CDR3 here is CASSGTSYEQYF. CDR3 DNA: TGTGCCAGCAGTGGGACTTCCTACGAGCAGTACTTC.

This clone is labeled as hyperexpanded. The chain is built from TRBV2 and TRBJ2-7; D is unresolved. The CDR3 runs 15 residues. The V end lost 3 bases, the J end lost 6 bases, and 18 bases lay between the germline ends. From germline, CDR1 is SNHLY and CDR2 FYNNEI. DNA of the CDR3: TGTGCCAGCAGTGACGGAAGGGTCCTCCCGGGCGAGCAGTACTTC. Translated, it gives CASSDGRVLPGEQYF.

This clone was picked up one time. The chain is built from TRBV7-3 and TRBJ2-7, with 8 bases matching TRBD1. V dropped 1 base and J dropped 5; count of bases not matched to a gene: 4. CDR3 length: 14 amino acids. The V gene's germline CDR1 is SGHTA and CDR2 FQGTGA. The CDR3 sequence is CASSLIPGGHEQYF. The CDR3 DNA sequence: TGTGCCAGCAGCTTAATTCCAGGGGGCCACGAGCAGTACTTC.

A few counts support this clone. The chain links TRBV11-2 to TRBJ2-7; D perhaps matches TRBD1 (6 bases). The germline V and J ends were trimmed by 4 bases and 1 base, with 14 bases remaining between them. There are 15 residues in the CDR3. CDR1 SGHAT and CDR2 FQNNGV come from the germline V gene. The CDR3, as DNA: TGTGCCAGCAGCTCCTTCCAGGGGATGTCCTACGAGCAGTACTTC. Residues: CASSSFQGMSYEQYF.

This clone was observed a few times. The chain has TRBV11-1 and TRBJ2-7, with 9 bases aligning to TRBD1. CDR1 and CDR2 from the germline V gene are SGHAT and FQDESV (reference sequence). The CDR3 is 14 amino acids. Trimming removed 3 bases from V and 7 bases from J; junction bases left unmatched: 7. CDR3 bases: TGTGCCAGCAGCTTCGGGACAGGGTTACAAGAGCAGTACTTC. Translation gives CASSFGTGLQEQYF. The full variable domain, with the rest looked up from reference TRBV11-1 and TRBJ2-7, is EAEVAQSPRYKITEKSQAVAFWCDPISGHATLYWYRQILGQGPELLVQFQDESVVDDSQLPKDRFSAERLKGVDSTLKIQPAELGDSAMYLCASSFGTGLQEQYFGPGTRLTVT.

The table lists this clone with a few counts. At one boundary the junction diverges from the germline segment, which might be a read error. V gene TRBV28 combines with J gene TRBJ2-2; the D gene is possibly TRBD1 (7 bases). Germline CDR1 is MDHEN and CDR2 is SYDVKM. CDR3 length: 15 amino acids. The CDR3 loop reads CASSPGASDTGEVFF. The CDR3 DNA reads as TGTGCCAGCAGTCCTGGGGCTAGCGACACAGGGGAGGTGTTTTTT.

This chain links TRBV5-5 with TRBJ2-5; tentative D call: TRBD2 (5 bases). Germline V gene sequence: CDR1 SGHKS, CDR2 YYEKEE (reference sequence). The CDR3 extends over 15 amino acids. V lost 0 bases and J lost 4, with 13 bases in between. The CDR3 DNA follows: TGTGCCAGCAGCTTGGTTGCTAGCAGTGGAGAGACCCAGTACTTC. Translation gives CASSLVASSGETQYF.

V and J are TRBV20-1 and TRBJ2-1; no definite D call. There are 14 residues in the CDR3. CDR1 and CDR2 (germline): DFQATT, SNEGSKA (reference sequence). V shed 5 bases and J shed 5 bases, with 16 bases lying between them. The CDR3 is CSAGSSRPDNEQFF. The CDR3, as DNA: TGCAGTGCTGGCTCAAGCCGGCCTGACAATGAGCAGTTCTTC.

Points on this clone: At one of its ends the junction is not consistent with the germline gene, which may arise from a read error. V gene TRBV7-3 combines with J gene TRBJ2-7; D not certain. The germline CDR1 and CDR2 sequences are SGHTA and FQGTGA. The CDR3 runs 13 residues. CDR3: CASSLTTSYEQYF. CDR3 DNA: TGTGCCAGCAGCTTAACAACGTCCTATGAGCAGTACTTC.